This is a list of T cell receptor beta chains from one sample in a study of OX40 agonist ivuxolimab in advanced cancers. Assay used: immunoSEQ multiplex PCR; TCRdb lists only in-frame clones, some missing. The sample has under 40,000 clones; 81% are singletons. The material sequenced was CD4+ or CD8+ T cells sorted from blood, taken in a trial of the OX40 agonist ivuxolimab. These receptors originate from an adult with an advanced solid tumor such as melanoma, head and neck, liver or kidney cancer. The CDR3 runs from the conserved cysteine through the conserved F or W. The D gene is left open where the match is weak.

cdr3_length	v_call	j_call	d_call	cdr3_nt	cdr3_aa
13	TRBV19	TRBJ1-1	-	TGTGCCAGTAGTGAAGGGGTGGCCACTGAAGCTTTCTTT	CASSEGVATEAFF
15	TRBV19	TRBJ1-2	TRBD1	TGTGCCAGTAGTATAAGCAGTACAGGGGACTATGGCTACACCTTC	CASSISSTGDYGYTF
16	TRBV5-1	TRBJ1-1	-	TGCGCCAGCAGCTTACTCGGAGGTGGAGGGAACACTGAAGCTTTCTTT	CASSLLGGGGNTEAFF
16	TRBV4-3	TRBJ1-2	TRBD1	TGCGCCAGCAGCCCACAAGGCTCAGGGGGCCTCTATGGCTACACCTTC	CASSPQGSGGLYGYTF
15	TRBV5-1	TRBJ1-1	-	TGCGCCAGCAGCGCCACAGGAGAGGGGAACACTGAAGCTTTCTTT	CASSATGEGNTEAFF
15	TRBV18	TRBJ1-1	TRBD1	TGTGCCAGCTCGCCTGACCCAGGGGGTCAGACTGAAGCTTTCTTT	CASSPDPGGQTEAFF
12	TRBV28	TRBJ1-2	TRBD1	TGTGCCAGCGGGACAGGCGTGTATGGCTACACCTTC	CASGTGVYGYTF
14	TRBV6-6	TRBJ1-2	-	TGTGCCATCGCCCCCGCGACAGGCAACTATGGCTACACCTTC	CAIAPATGNYGYTF
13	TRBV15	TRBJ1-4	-	TGTGCCACCAGCAGAGATAATAGGGAAAAACTGTTTTTT	CATSRDNREKLFF
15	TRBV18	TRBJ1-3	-	TGTGCCAGCTCACCACAACAATACTCTGGAAACACCATATATTTT	CASSPQQYSGNTIYF
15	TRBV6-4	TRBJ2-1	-	TGTGCCAGCAGTGTGGAAACAGGGTTTTCAGGCGAGCAGTTCTTC	CASSVETGFSGEQFF
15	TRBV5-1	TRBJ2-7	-	TGCGCCAGCAGCTTTCTCGCGGGCTTGGCGTGGGAGCAGTACTTC	CASSFLAGLAWEQYF
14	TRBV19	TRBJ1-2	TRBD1	TGTGCCAGTAACCTTCGGGGACAGCACTATGGCTACACCTTC	CASNLRGQHYGYTF